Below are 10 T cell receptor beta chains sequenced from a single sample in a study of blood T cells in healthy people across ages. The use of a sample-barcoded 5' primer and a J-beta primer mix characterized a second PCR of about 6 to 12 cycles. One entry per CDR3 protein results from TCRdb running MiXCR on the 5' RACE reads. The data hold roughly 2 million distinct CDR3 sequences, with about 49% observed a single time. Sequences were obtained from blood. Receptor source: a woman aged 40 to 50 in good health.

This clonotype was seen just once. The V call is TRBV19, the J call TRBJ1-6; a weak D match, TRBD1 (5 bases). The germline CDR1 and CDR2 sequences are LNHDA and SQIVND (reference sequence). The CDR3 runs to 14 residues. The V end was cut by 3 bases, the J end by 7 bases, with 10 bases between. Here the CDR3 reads CASSIQGGNSPLHF. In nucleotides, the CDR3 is TGTGCCAGTAGTATCCAGGGTGGGAATTCACCCCTCCACTTT.

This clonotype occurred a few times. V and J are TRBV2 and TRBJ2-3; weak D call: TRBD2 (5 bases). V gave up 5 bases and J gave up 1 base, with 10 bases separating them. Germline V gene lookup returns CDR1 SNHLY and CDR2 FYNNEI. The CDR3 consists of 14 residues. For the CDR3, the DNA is TGTGCCAGCAGTCTATGGACTCGCACAGATACGCAGTATTTT. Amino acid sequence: CASSLWTRTDTQYF.

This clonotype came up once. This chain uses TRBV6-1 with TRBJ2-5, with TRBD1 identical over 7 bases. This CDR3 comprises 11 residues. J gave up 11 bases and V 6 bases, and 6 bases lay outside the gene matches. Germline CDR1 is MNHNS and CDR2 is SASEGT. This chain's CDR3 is CASRRGQQQYF. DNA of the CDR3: TGTGCCAGCAGAAGGGGGCAACAGCAGTACTTC.

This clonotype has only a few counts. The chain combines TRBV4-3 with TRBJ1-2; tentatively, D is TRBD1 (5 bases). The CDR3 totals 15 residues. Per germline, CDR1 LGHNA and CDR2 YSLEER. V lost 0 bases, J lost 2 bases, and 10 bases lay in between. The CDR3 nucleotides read TGCGCCAGCAGCCAAGAGAACAGGATAAACTATGGCTACACCTTC. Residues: CASSQENRINYGYTF.

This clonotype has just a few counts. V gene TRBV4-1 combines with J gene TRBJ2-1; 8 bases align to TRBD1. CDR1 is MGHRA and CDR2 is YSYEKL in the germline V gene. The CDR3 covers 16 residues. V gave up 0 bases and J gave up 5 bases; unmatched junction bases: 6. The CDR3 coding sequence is TGCGCCAGCAGCCAAGATAGCCAGGGGGCAGACAATGAGCAGTTCTTC. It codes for CASSQDSQGADNEQFF.

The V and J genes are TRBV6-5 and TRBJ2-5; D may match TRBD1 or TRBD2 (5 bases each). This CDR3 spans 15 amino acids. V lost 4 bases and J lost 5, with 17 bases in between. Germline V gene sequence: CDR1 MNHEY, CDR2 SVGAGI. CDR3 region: CASSSVGSGHETQYF. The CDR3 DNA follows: TGTGCCAGCAGTTCCGTTGGGTCGGGGCACGAGACCCAGTACTTC.

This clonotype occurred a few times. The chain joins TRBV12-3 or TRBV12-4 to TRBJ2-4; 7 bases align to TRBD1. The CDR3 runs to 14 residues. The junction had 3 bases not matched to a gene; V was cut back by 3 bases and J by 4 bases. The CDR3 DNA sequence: TGTGCCAGCAGTTTGGGGACAGAGAAAAACATTCAGTACTTC. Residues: CASSLGTEKNIQYF.

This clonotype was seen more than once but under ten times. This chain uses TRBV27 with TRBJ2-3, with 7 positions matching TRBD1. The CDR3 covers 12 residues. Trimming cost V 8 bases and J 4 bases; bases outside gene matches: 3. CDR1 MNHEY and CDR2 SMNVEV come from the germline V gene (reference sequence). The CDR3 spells CASQTGSDTQYF. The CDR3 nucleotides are TGTGCCAGCCAGACAGGGTCAGATACGCAGTATTTT.

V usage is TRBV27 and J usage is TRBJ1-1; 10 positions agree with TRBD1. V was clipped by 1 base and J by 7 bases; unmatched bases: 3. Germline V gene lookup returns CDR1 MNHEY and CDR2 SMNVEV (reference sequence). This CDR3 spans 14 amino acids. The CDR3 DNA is TGTGCCAGCAGTTTATTCCGGGACAGGGGTGAAGCTTTCTTT. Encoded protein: CASSLFRDRGEAFF.

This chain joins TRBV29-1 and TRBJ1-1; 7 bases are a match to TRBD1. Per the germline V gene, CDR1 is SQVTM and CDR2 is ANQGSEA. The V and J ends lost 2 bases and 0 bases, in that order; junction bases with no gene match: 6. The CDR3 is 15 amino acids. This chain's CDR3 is CSVEPGTDMNTEAFF. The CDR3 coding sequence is TGCAGCGTTGAACCAGGGACAGACATGAACACTGAAGCTTTCTTT.